This entry is about one T cell receptor beta chain. The record originates from a study of sequential checkpoint blockade in melanoma. On the study more broadly: First-line arms were nivolumab then ipilimumab, or the reverse, randomized 1:1. Both treatment sequences were followed by maintenance nivolumab.

CDR3 size: 13 residues. V lost 2 bases and J 8 bases, leaving 13 bases between the germline ends. Germline V CDR1 and CDR2: GTSNPN, SVGIG (reference sequence). Profiled with immunoSEQ multiplex PCR; TCRdb holds only in-frame clones, not every one. The sample yields roughly 20,000 clones, around 66% seen once. Specified treatment: randomized to nivolumab then ipilimumab (arm A) or the reverse (arm B). No patient had prior DNA-damaging chemotherapy. From thawed PBMCs, live CD3+CD8+ cells negative for CD19 and CD56 were sorted. This clonotype originated in a human donor with melanoma. This sequence joins TRBV30 and TRBJ2-1; tentative D call: TRBD1 (5 bases). The source material was CD8+ T cells sorted from blood (inferred from file names), sampled from a patient given nivolumab and ipilimumab in sequence. Written as DNA, the CDR3 is TGTGCCTGGAGTCAGGGTATGAGAGATGAGCAGTTCTTC. Residues: CAWSQGMRDEQFF. Full variable domain (rest looked up from reference TRBV30 and TRBJ2-1): SQTIHQWPATLVQPVGSPLSLECTVEGTSNPNLYWYRQAAGRGLQLLFYSVGIGQISSEVPQNLSASRPQDRQFILSSKKLLLSDSGFYLCAWSQGMRDEQFFGPGTRLTVL.